This T cell receptor (beta chain) is drawn from a study of shared clonotypes between healthy human individuals. In the case of this clone: The antigen is undetermined.

With 10 bases removed from V and 2 bases from J, the gap between germline ends came to 18 bases. From germline, CDR1 is LNHDA and CDR2 SQIVND (reference sequence). This CDR3 has 14 amino acids. General study findings and limits: Around 5% of naive CD4 clonotypes were common to several donors.

The repertoire was sequenced with immunoSEQ multiplex PCR; TCRdb's copy has only in-frame clones and lacks some. The data contain more than 2,000,000 clones, over 90% of them singletons. This receptor was identified in a man in his late teens or twenties in good health. Some clones in this sample may be carry-over from other donors' samples. The chain employs TRBV19 and TRBJ2-7; the D gene is possibly TRBD1 (6 bases). The specimen was naive CD4+ T cells from PBMCs. Subset indicated: CD45RA+ positively selected. CDR3 loop: CATAHPTGTYEQYF. CDR3 nucleotides: TGTGCCACCGCTCACCCCACAGGGACCTACGAGCAGTACTTC.